Listed below are T cell receptor beta chains from one sample, sequenced in a study of shared clonotypes between healthy human individuals. Libraries were prepared by immunoSEQ multiplex PCR; TCRdb keeps only in-frame clonotypes and omits some of them. The data contain roughly 2.5 million clones, approximately 94% of them singletons. Input material: naive CD4+ T cells sorted from blood. Receptors originate from a man aged 18 to 29 in good health. The CDR3 runs from the conserved cysteine through the conserved F or W. The D gene is left open where the match is weak. Expanded clones are given a class, and other clones once, few, many or no size at all.

clone_size: NA; j_call: TRBJ1-4; d_call: NA; v_call: TRBV6-1; cdr3_aa: CASSFQVQLFF; cdr3_nt: TGTGCCAGCAGTTTCCAGGTACAACTGTTTTTT
clone_size: NA; j_call: TRBJ2-3; d_call: NA; v_call: TRBV11-3; cdr3_aa: CASSFGRPTDTQYF; cdr3_nt: TGTGCCAGCAGCTTTGGCAGACCCACAGATACGCAGTATTTT
clone_size: NA; j_call: TRBJ2-1; d_call: TRBD2; v_call: TRBV2; cdr3_aa: CASWTSGNNEQFF; cdr3_nt: TGTGCCAGCTGGACTAGCGGGAACAATGAGCAGTTCTTC
clone_size: NA; j_call: TRBJ2-2; d_call: TRBD1; v_call: TRBV7-2; cdr3_aa: CASSEGQPNTGELFF; cdr3_nt: TGTGCCAGCAGCGAGGGACAGCCGAACACCGGGGAGCTGTTTTTT
clone_size: NA; j_call: TRBJ1-5; d_call: NA; v_call: TRBV2; cdr3_aa: CASMAGVGNQPQHF; cdr3_nt: TGTGCCAGCATGGCAGGGGTTGGCAATCAGCCCCAGCATTTT
clone_size: NA; j_call: TRBJ2-7; d_call: TRBD2; v_call: TRBV27; cdr3_aa: CASKLGLQSNYEQYF; cdr3_nt: TGTGCCAGCAAGTTGGGACTACAGTCAAACTACGAGCAGTACTTC
clone_size: NA; j_call: TRBJ2-1; d_call: TRBD2; v_call: TRBV5-1; cdr3_aa: CASSLPGTSGVANEQFF; cdr3_nt: TGCGCCAGCAGCTTGCCCGGGACTAGCGGGGTGGCCAATGAGCAGTTCTTC
clone_size: NA; j_call: TRBJ1-2; d_call: TRBD1; v_call: TRBV2; cdr3_aa: CASSKRQGTANYGYTF; cdr3_nt: TGTGCCAGCAGCAAGCGACAGGGGACAGCTAACTATGGCTACACCTTC
clone_size: NA; j_call: TRBJ2-7; d_call: NA; v_call: TRBV28; cdr3_aa: CASSLNAGSYEQYF; cdr3_nt: TGTGCCAGCAGTTTGAATGCAGGGTCCTACGAGCAGTACTTC
clone_size: once; j_call: TRBJ1-5; d_call: NA; v_call: TRBV2; cdr3_aa: CASSSHRQADQPQHF; cdr3_nt: TGTGCCAGCAGTTCACACCGCCAGGCGGATCAGCCCCAGCATTTT
clone_size: NA; j_call: TRBJ1-5; d_call: NA; v_call: TRBV18; cdr3_aa: CASSPNQNQPQHF; cdr3_nt: TGTGCCAGCTCGCCAAACCAAAATCAGCCCCAGCATTTT
clone_size: NA; j_call: TRBJ1-1; d_call: NA; v_call: TRBV7-2; cdr3_aa: CASSLKRANTEAFF; cdr3_nt: TGTGCCAGCAGCTTAAAGAGGGCGAACACTGAAGCTTTCTTT
clone_size: NA; j_call: TRBJ1-3; d_call: NA; v_call: TRBV7-9; cdr3_aa: CASRAGTGNTIYF; cdr3_nt: TGTGCCTCTAGGGCAGGGACTGGAAACACCATATATTTT
clone_size: NA; j_call: TRBJ2-7; d_call: TRBD2; v_call: TRBV5-1; cdr3_aa: CASSSGLAGTTYEQYF; cdr3_nt: TGCGCCAGCAGCTCGGGACTAGCGGGCACAACCTACGAGCAGTACTTC
clone_size: NA; j_call: TRBJ1-1; d_call: TRBD1; v_call: TRBV5-1; cdr3_aa: CASSSGQAMNTEAFF; cdr3_nt: TGCGCCAGCAGCTCGGGACAGGCGATGAACACTGAAGCTTTCTTT
clone_size: NA; j_call: TRBJ1-1; d_call: TRBD1; v_call: TRBV9; cdr3_aa: CASSGSQGGEAFF; cdr3_nt: TGTGCCAGCAGCGGCTCACAGGGGGGTGAAGCTTTCTTT
clone_size: once; j_call: TRBJ1-4; d_call: NA; v_call: TRBV6-5; cdr3_aa: CASARGGFEKLFF; cdr3_nt: TGTGCCAGCGCAAGAGGGGGTTTCGAAAAACTGTTTTTT
clone_size: NA; j_call: TRBJ2-1; d_call: NA; v_call: TRBV2; cdr3_aa: CARGRGSYNEQFF; cdr3_nt: TGTGCCAGGGGGAGGGGGTCCTACAATGAGCAGTTCTTC
clone_size: NA; j_call: TRBJ2-1; d_call: TRBD1; v_call: TRBV7-9; cdr3_aa: CASSSRDRGYNEQFF; cdr3_nt: TGTGCCAGCAGCTCCCGGGACAGGGGTTACAATGAGCAGTTCTTC
clone_size: NA; j_call: TRBJ1-3; d_call: NA; v_call: TRBV27; cdr3_aa: CASSSREGGNTIYF; cdr3_nt: TGTGCCAGCAGTTCAAGGGAAGGTGGAAACACCATATATTTT
clone_size: once; j_call: TRBJ2-1; d_call: NA; v_call: TRBV21-1; cdr3_aa: CASSSATGTSHKQFF; cdr3_nt: TGTGCCAGCAGCTCCGCAACCGGGACTAGCCATAAGCAGTTCTTC
clone_size: NA; j_call: TRBJ2-2; d_call: NA; v_call: TRBV7-9; cdr3_aa: CASSSRQYGELFF; cdr3_nt: TGTGCCAGCAGCTCTAGACAGTACGGGGAGCTGTTTTTT
clone_size: NA; j_call: TRBJ1-1; d_call: NA; v_call: TRBV7-9; cdr3_aa: CASSLAAAPGAFF; cdr3_nt: TGTGCCAGCAGCTTAGCGGCCGCCCCTGGGGCTTTCTTT
clone_size: few; j_call: TRBJ1-1; d_call: NA; v_call: TRBV12-5; cdr3_aa: CASTRDGKGTEAFF; cdr3_nt: TGTGCTAGTACCCGGGACGGAAAAGGGACTGAAGCTTTCTTT
clone_size: NA; j_call: TRBJ2-7; d_call: NA; v_call: TRBV18; cdr3_aa: CASSPPLAYEQYF; cdr3_nt: TGTGCCAGCTCACCACCCCTAGCCTACGAGCAGTACTTC
clone_size: NA; j_call: TRBJ2-7; d_call: NA; v_call: TRBV5-6; cdr3_aa: CASSLDRASMKQYF; cdr3_nt: TGTGCCAGCAGCTTGGATCGGGCCTCAATGAAGCAGTACTTC
clone_size: NA; j_call: TRBJ2-1; d_call: NA; v_call: TRBV5-1; cdr3_aa: CASSTTGKKVNEQFF; cdr3_nt: TGCGCCAGCAGCACTACCGGGAAGAAGGTTAATGAGCAGTTCTTC
clone_size: NA; j_call: TRBJ2-5; d_call: TRBD2; v_call: TRBV6-1; cdr3_aa: CASLGGVGETQYF; cdr3_nt: TGTGCCAGCCTGGGGGGGGTCGGAGAGACCCAGTACTTC
clone_size: NA; j_call: TRBJ1-1; d_call: NA; v_call: TRBV7-8; cdr3_aa: CASSFISGNTEAFF; cdr3_nt: TGTGCCAGCAGCTTCATTTCAGGGAACACTGAAGCTTTCTTT
clone_size: once; j_call: TRBJ1-1; d_call: NA; v_call: TRBV29-1; cdr3_aa: CSVAGPRGTEAFF; cdr3_nt: TGCAGCGTCGCGGGTCCAAGGGGTACTGAAGCTTTCTTT
clone_size: NA; j_call: TRBJ1-1; d_call: NA; v_call: TRBV19; cdr3_aa: CASSSAVGTEAFF; cdr3_nt: TGTGCCAGTAGTTCCGCGGTGGGGACTGAAGCTTTCTTT
clone_size: NA; j_call: TRBJ2-1; d_call: TRBD2; v_call: TRBV6-5; cdr3_aa: CASSYRGGYNEQFF; cdr3_nt: TGTGCCAGCAGTTACCGGGGGGGATACAATGAGCAGTTCTTC
clone_size: once; j_call: TRBJ2-3; d_call: TRBD2; v_call: TRBV6-5; cdr3_aa: CASTGLVRDTQYF; cdr3_nt: TGTGCCAGCACTGGACTAGTTAGAGATACGCAGTATTTT
clone_size: NA; j_call: TRBJ2-2; d_call: NA; v_call: TRBV6-5; cdr3_aa: CASSRAMNTGELFF; cdr3_nt: TGTGCCAGCAGCAGGGCCATGAACACCGGGGAGCTGTTTTTT
clone_size: NA; j_call: TRBJ2-5; d_call: TRBD2; v_call: TRBV5-1; cdr3_aa: CASSLDALAGEGETQYF; cdr3_nt: TGCGCCAGCAGCTTGGATGCCCTAGCGGGAGAGGGAGAGACCCAGTACTTC
clone_size: NA; j_call: TRBJ2-5; d_call: NA; v_call: TRBV28; cdr3_aa: CASNEKGNPETQYF; cdr3_nt: TGTGCCAGCAATGAAAAGGGAAACCCAGAGACCCAGTACTTC
clone_size: NA; j_call: TRBJ2-7; d_call: NA; v_call: TRBV7-2; cdr3_aa: CASSPQLGGLPSEQYF; cdr3_nt: TGTGCCAGCAGCCCCCAACTCGGGGGACTCCCGTCCGAGCAGTACTTC
clone_size: NA; j_call: TRBJ1-2; d_call: NA; v_call: TRBV19; cdr3_aa: CASNQRTYGYTF; cdr3_nt: TGTGCCAGTAATCAAAGAACCTACGGCTACACCTTC
clone_size: NA; j_call: TRBJ1-5; d_call: TRBD1; v_call: TRBV6-5; cdr3_aa: CASSYSSRGSNQPQHF; cdr3_nt: TGTGCCAGCAGTTACTCGTCCAGGGGGAGCAATCAGCCCCAGCATTTT
clone_size: NA; j_call: TRBJ2-7; d_call: NA; v_call: TRBV15; cdr3_aa: CATSGGSHFTYEQYF; cdr3_nt: TGTGCCACCAGCGGGGGATCTCATTTCACCTACGAGCAGTACTTC
clone_size: NA; j_call: TRBJ2-1; d_call: NA; v_call: TRBV10-3; cdr3_aa: CAIREGTEQFF; cdr3_nt: TGTGCCATCAGGGAAGGGACAGAGCAGTTCTTC
clone_size: NA; j_call: TRBJ2-3; d_call: NA; v_call: TRBV27; cdr3_aa: CASSSRGTTSTDTQYF; cdr3_nt: TGTGCCAGCAGTTCGCGCGGGACGACTAGCACAGATACGCAGTATTTT
clone_size: NA; j_call: TRBJ2-1; d_call: TRBD2; v_call: TRBV6-1; cdr3_aa: CASSLAGEQFF; cdr3_nt: TGTGCCAGCAGTTTAGCGGGTGAGCAGTTCTTC
clone_size: NA; j_call: TRBJ1-5; d_call: NA; v_call: TRBV30; cdr3_aa: CAWSVGQGGQPQHF; cdr3_nt: TGTGCCTGGAGTGTAGGGCAGGGAGGTCAGCCCCAGCATTTT
clone_size: NA; j_call: TRBJ1-1; d_call: NA; v_call: TRBV28; cdr3_aa: CASRPTQNIAGRAFF; cdr3_nt: TGTGCCAGCAGGCCCACCCAAAATATCGCAGGGCGGGCTTTCTTT
clone_size: NA; j_call: TRBJ2-5; d_call: NA; v_call: TRBV5-8; cdr3_aa: CASSLAMTGQETQYF; cdr3_nt: TGTGCCAGCAGCTTGGCGATGACAGGTCAAGAGACCCAGTACTTC
clone_size: few; j_call: TRBJ1-1; d_call: NA; v_call: TRBV29-1; cdr3_aa: CSVVGDSGKGAFF; cdr3_nt: TGCAGCGTCGTAGGTGACAGCGGGAAAGGAGCTTTCTTT